These 18 T cell receptor beta chains came from one sample sequenced in a study of T cell responses to AZD1222 COVID-19 vaccine. Some clones are missing from TCRdb's copy, which holds only in-frame ones; the method was immunoSEQ multiplex PCR. The table lists 150,000 to 200,000 clones, 85% to 90% of them singletons. The starting material was peripheral blood, obtained on day 0 of AZD1222 vaccination. The receptors here all came from an adult in good health.

The chain uses TRBV2 and TRBJ2-7; a possible D gene is TRBD1 (5 bases). This CDR3 is built from 15 residues. Trimming shortened V by 0 bases and J by 2 bases, and 11 bases separated the two germline ends. CDR1 SNHLY and CDR2 FYNNEI come from the germline V gene. The CDR3 DNA follows: TGTGCCAGCAGTGAAGCGTCAGGGATTGCCTACGAGCAGTACTTC. Its protein is CASSEASGIAYEQYF.

The chain has TRBV23-1 and TRBJ2-7; D is unresolved. TRBV23-1 counts as an open reading frame of uncertain function. The CDR3 is made up of 13 amino acids. V dropped 6 bases and J dropped 2 bases, with 11 bases sitting between them. The DNA of the CDR3 is TGCGCCAGCAGAACCATTGGAGCCTACGAGCAGTACTTC. Its translation: CASRTIGAYEQYF.

The chain has TRBV7-9 and TRBJ2-1; maybe TRBD2 (5 bases). Germline-derived CDR1 and CDR2 are SEHNR and FQNEAQ (reference sequence). Trimming took 3 bases from V and 8 from J, leaving 14 bases between them. This CDR3 has 14 amino acids. CDR3 region: CASSLDSFKDEQFF. CDR3 nucleotides: TGTGCCAGCAGCTTGGACTCCTTCAAGGATGAGCAGTTCTTC.

The chain is built from TRBV5-1 and TRBJ1-2; 7 bases align to TRBD1. With 4 bases clipped from V and 1 base from J, the junction kept 7 bases outside the gene matches. In germline, CDR1 is SGHRS, CDR2 YFSETQ. The CDR3 has 15 residues. For the CDR3, the DNA is TGCGCCAGCAGCCTATGGACAGGCAATAACTATGGCTACACCTTC. It translates to CASSLWTGNNYGYTF.

The gene calls are TRBV18 and TRBJ2-1; the match to TRBD2 covers 7 bases. The CDR3 sequence is 16 residues long. The V gene's germline CDR1 is KGHSH and CDR2 LQKENI. J gave up 4 bases and V 4 bases, and 10 bases lay outside the gene matches. The CDR3 sequence is CASSLLAGTTYNEQFF. The CDR3 DNA is TGTGCCAGCTCACTCCTCGCCGGGACTACATACAATGAGCAGTTCTTC.

The CDR3 reads CASSEYRGVSGMGGTQYF. The DNA for the CDR3 is TGTGCCAGCAGTGAATACAGGGGAGTTTCCGGGATGGGGGGGACCCAGTACTTC. J is TRBJ2-5 and V is TRBV27; D might be TRBD1 (7 bases). The germline V gene has CDR1 MNHEY and CDR2 SMNVEV (reference sequence). The ends were cut back, 5 bases at V and 7 bases at J, with 29 bases in the middle. CDR3 length: 18 amino acids.

The chain couples TRBV19 to TRBJ2-3, with D unclear. The CDR3 runs 14 residues. V was trimmed by 3 bases and J by 2 bases, leaving 9 bases between them. From germline, CDR1 is LNHDA and CDR2 SQIVND (reference sequence). The CDR3 region is CASSIVSDTDTQYF. The CDR3 nucleotides are TGTGCCAGTAGTATCGTATCGGACACAGATACGCAGTATTTT.

The genes are TRBV5-4 and TRBJ2-1; tentatively, D is TRBD2 (5 bases). V shed 4 bases and J shed 9 bases, with 11 bases lying between them. The CDR3 is 12 residues long. The V gene's germline CDR1 is SGHNT and CDR2 YYREEE (reference sequence). For the CDR3, the DNA is TGTGCCAGCAGCCCCATAGAGGGTGAGCAGTTCTTC. Protein: CASSPIEGEQFF.

The V gene is TRBV5-4, the J gene TRBJ1-2; 10 nucleotides agree with TRBD1. There are 15 residues in the CDR3. Looked up from germline, CDR1 is SGHNT and CDR2 is YYREEE (reference sequence). The ends lost 3 bases at V and 6 bases at J; junction bases unmatched: 8. The CDR3 DNA follows: TGTGCCAGCAGCTGGAAGACAGGGGGCGGCGATGGCTACACCTTC. Residues: CASSWKTGGGDGYTF.

In its sample, this clone was seen once. V usage is TRBV11-2 and J usage is TRBJ2-1; TRBD1 might be the D (5 bases). Germline values: CDR1 SGHAT, CDR2 FQNNGV. Between the trimmed V and J ends, which lost 1 base and 5 bases, there was a span of 12 bases. This CDR3 is 15 amino acids long. The CDR3 loop reads CASSLGRAAHNEQFF. The CDR3 DNA follows: TGTGCCAGCAGCTTAGGCAGGGCGGCCCACAATGAGCAGTTCTTC.

This chain joins TRBV28 and TRBJ1-2, with D maybe TRBD1 (5 bases). Per the germline V gene, CDR1 is MDHEN and CDR2 is SYDVKM. Deletions cut 6 bases from V and 8 bases from J, with 16 bases between. This CDR3 spans 13 amino acids. The CDR3 sequence: CASSPGPGRGYTF. CDR3 coding DNA: TGTGCCAGCAGCCCAGGGCCGGGGCGAGGCTACACCTTC.

The J gene is TRBJ2-6, the V gene TRBV19; TRBD1 is a possible D gene (6 bases). Trimming left V 9 bases short and J 0 bases short, with 12 bases between. This CDR3 spans 15 amino acids. Germline loops: CDR1 LNHDA, CDR2 SQIVND (reference sequence). The CDR3 DNA reads TGTGCCAGCTCGGACAGCTCCTCTGGGGCCAACGTCCTGACTTTC. Residues: CASSDSSSGANVLTF.

This clone showed up just a few times. The V gene is TRBV20-1, the J gene TRBJ1-1; tentative D call: TRBD1 (6 bases). The CDR3 is 13 amino acids. Trimming left V 3 bases short and J 3 bases short, with 11 bases between. CDR1 is DFQATT and CDR2 is SNEGSKA in the germline V gene (reference sequence). CDR3 nucleotide sequence: TGCAGTGCTAGTCTTGGGGGGCACACTGAAGCTTTCTTT. Its translation is CSASLGGHTEAFF.

This clone was counted only a few times. The chain has TRBV11-3 and TRBJ2-3, with TRBD2 matching over 9 bases. Germline V gives CDR1 SGHNT, CDR2 YENEEA. The V segment lost 5 bases and the J segment 8 bases; nucleotides outside the gene matches: 2. The CDR3 is made up of 12 amino acids. CDR3 protein: CASSAGGTTQYF. CDR3 DNA: TGTGCCAGCAGCGCGGGGGGGACTACGCAGTATTTT.

V usage is TRBV5-4 and J usage is TRBJ2-6; maybe TRBD2 (6 bases). The germline CDR1 and CDR2 sequences are SGHNT and YYREEE (reference sequence). CDR3 length equals 17 residues. Trimming left V 4 bases short and J 0 bases short, with 14 bases between. The CDR3 sequence: CASSGGLQTSGANVLTF. CDR3 sequence (DNA): TGTGCCAGCAGCGGGGGACTGCAAACCTCTGGGGCCAACGTCCTGACTTTC.

V usage is TRBV7-2 and J usage is TRBJ2-7; 10 bases agree with TRBD2. The CDR3 is made up of 14 amino acids. The junction had 6 bases not matched to a gene; V was cut back by 5 bases and J by 5 bases. Germline lookup yields CDR1 SGHTA and CDR2 FQGNSA. The CDR3 loop reads CASSPAGGRDEQYF. CDR3 in DNA: TGTGCCAGCAGCCCAGCGGGGGGGCGAGACGAGCAGTACTTC.

The chain employs TRBV30 and TRBJ2-1; weak D call: TRBD1 (6 bases). The CDR3 is 15 residues long. CDR1 is GTSNPN and CDR2 is SVGIG in the germline V gene (reference sequence). The V gene lost 1 base and the J gene lost 5 bases, with 15 bases spanning the gap. CDR3: CAWSGDRSLDNEQFF. CDR3 nucleotides: TGTGCCTGGAGTGGAGACAGGTCCTTAGACAATGAGCAGTTCTTC.

The rearrangement uses TRBV2 and TRBJ2-7; no clear D gene. CDR3 length: 11 amino acids. The germline CDR1 and CDR2 sequences are SNHLY and FYNNEI. V dropped 7 bases and J dropped 2 bases, with 6 bases sitting between them. The CDR3 bases are TGTGCCAGCACGACGGCCTACGAGCAGTACTTC. This codes for CASTTAYEQYF.